This T cell receptor (beta chain) was retrieved from a study of cytomegalovirus exposure and HLA in healthy donors. The junction had 3 bases not matched to a gene; V was cut back by 4 bases and J by 3 bases. CDR1 and CDR2 from the germline V gene are MDHEN and SYDVKM. The CDR3 covers 14 residues. Note on this clone: The antigen is unknown.

Points from the study as a whole: Most subjects' HLA-A and HLA-B alleles were reportedly predicted from TCR beta sequences. For most TCR beta V segments, an earlier analysis put the productive rate at about 90% or about 30% of the time.

A multiplex PCR was run with 60 Vbeta primers and 13 Jbeta primers. Sequencing used immunoSEQ multiplex PCR; TCRdb keeps in-frame clones, though not all of them. The data show over 100,000 clones, more than 75% seen once. The sequence was obtained from a woman in her forties in good health and CMV-seronegative. The rearrangement joins TRBV28 to TRBJ2-7; 10 bases agree with TRBD1. The sample taken for sequencing was PBMCs. Here the CDR3 DNA reads TGTGCCAGCAGTTACGGGACAGGGGTCTACGAGCAGTACTTC. As protein: CASSYGTGVYEQYF.